A single sample is the source of the 22 T cell receptor beta chains below, sequenced in a study of shared clonotypes between healthy human individuals. Clones were read by immunoSEQ multiplex PCR, and TCRdb kept only the in-frame ones, dropping some. The profile shows around 330,000 clones, roughly 70% of them singletons. Sequenced input: memory CD4+ T cells sorted from blood. Subset meaning: CD45RA-negative fraction. Receptor source: a young man in good health.

V gene TRBV9 combines with J gene TRBJ2-5; D is uncertain. Looked up from germline, CDR1 is SGDLS and CDR2 is YYNGEE. The CDR3 totals 16 residues. V was trimmed by 0 bases and J by 5 bases, leaving 17 bases between them. For the CDR3, the DNA is TGTGCCAGCAGCGTAGGAGAAGGAGACTTCGGGGAGACCCAGTACTTC. Its translation: CASSVGEGDFGETQYF.

The rearrangement uses TRBV7-6 and TRBJ2-7, with TRBD2 matching 8 bases. Germline values: CDR1 SGHVS, CDR2 FNYEAQ. The CDR3 sequence is 16 residues long. Trimming at V came to 2 bases and at J to 1 base, leaving 7 bases not matched to a gene. CDR3 sequence reads: CASSLTDLAGSYEQYF. The CDR3 DNA reads as TGTGCCAGCAGCTTAACTGACCTAGCGGGTTCCTACGAGCAGTACTTC. Full variable domain (rest looked up from reference TRBV7-6 and TRBJ2-7): GAGVSQSPRYKVTKRGQDVALRCDPISGHVSLYWYRQALGQGPEFLTYFNYEAQQDKSGLPNDRFSAERPEGSISTLTIQRTEQRDSAMYRCASSLTDLAGSYEQYFGPGTRLTVT.

This clone showed up just once. The V call is TRBV28, the J call TRBJ2-7, with 10 bases aligning to TRBD1. The CDR3 contains 19 residues. Per germline, CDR1 MDHEN and CDR2 SYDVKM. Losses at the gene ends were 2 bases for V and 6 bases for J; bases not matched to a gene: 19. The CDR3: CASSLIRTITGTGVCEQYF. The CDR3 DNA sequence: TGTGCCAGCAGTTTAATCCGGACTATAACCGGGACAGGGGTCTGCGAGCAGTACTTC.

The table lists this clone with a count of one. The chain joins TRBV5-4 to TRBJ2-3; the D is unclear. CDR3 length equals 12 residues. The germline V and J ends were trimmed by 4 bases and 4 bases, with 7 bases remaining between them. In germline, CDR1 is SGHNT, CDR2 YYREEE (reference sequence). CDR3 sequence: CASSPRADTQYF. In DNA form, the CDR3 reads TGTGCCAGCAGCCCTCGGGCAGATACGCAGTATTTT.

The chain carries TRBV9 and TRBJ2-5; D unresolved. Per the germline V gene, CDR1 is SGDLS and CDR2 is YYNGEE. CDR3 size: 16 residues. The V end lost 0 bases, the J end lost 2 bases, and 14 bases lay between the germline ends. The CDR3 is CASSVGGGRIQETQYF. CDR3 DNA sequence: TGTGCCAGCAGCGTAGGAGGCGGAAGGATTCAAGAGACCCAGTACTTC.

This clone was detected a few times. The J gene is TRBJ2-1, the V gene TRBV18; a weak D match, TRBD1 (5 bases). The CDR3 sequence is 13 residues long. V lost 2 bases and J lost 10, with 12 bases in between. Germline V gene data show CDR1 as KGHSH and CDR2 as LQKENI. For the CDR3, the DNA is TGTGCCAGCTCACCAGTAGGACAACAGGAGCAGTTCTTC. The encoded protein is CASSPVGQQEQFF.

The sample holds a few counts of this clone. CDR3 nucleotides: TGTGCCAGCAGCGTCGTTTTTGGCGCCGAGCAGTACTTC. Its protein product is CASSVVFGAEQYF. The chain couples TRBV7-6 to TRBJ2-7; D remains ambiguous. The CDR3 is 13 amino acids. Deletions cut 5 bases from V and 6 bases from J, with 14 bases between. Germline CDR1 and CDR2: SGHVS and FNYEAQ.

This chain joins TRBV7-9 and TRBJ2-3, with TRBD1 identical over 7 bases. The CDR3 loop spans 15 amino acids. CDR1 SEHNR and CDR2 FQNEAQ come from the germline V gene (reference sequence). V was clipped by 3 bases and J by 2 bases; unmatched bases: 5. CDR3 residues: CASSFWDRATDTQYF. CDR3 nucleotide sequence: TGTGCCAGCAGCTTCTGGGACAGAGCCACAGATACGCAGTATTTT.

V gene TRBV13 combines with J gene TRBJ2-3; no reliable D call. V was shortened by 1 base and J by 2 bases, with 16 bases between the two germline ends. The CDR3 runs to 17 residues. Per germline, CDR1 PRHDT and CDR2 FYEKMQ (reference sequence). The chain's CDR3 is CASSLVTLGANTDTQYF. The CDR3 nucleotides read TGTGCCAGCAGCTTAGTGACTCTCGGTGCTAACACAGATACGCAGTATTTT.

This clone was seen just once. The V gene is TRBV7-9, the J gene TRBJ2-7; TRBD1 might be the D (6 bases). The CDR3 contains 15 residues. CDR1 is SEHNR, CDR2 FQNEAQ, per germline (reference sequence). The V and J ends lost 1 base and 3 bases respectively, with 13 bases between them. The CDR3 DNA sequence: TGTGCCAGCAGCTTAGTGTCGGGACAAAGCTACGAGCAGTACTTC. Translated, it gives CASSLVSGQSYEQYF.

This CDR3 is CASRGQGAENEQYF. The CDR3 DNA reads as TGTGCCAGCAGGGGACAGGGGGCAGAAAACGAGCAGTACTTC. J is TRBJ2-7 and V is TRBV13; TRBD1 matches 12 bases. V lost 6 bases, J lost 5 bases, and 5 bases stayed unmatched. The CDR3 covers 14 residues. Per the germline V gene, CDR1 is PRHDT and CDR2 is FYEKMQ (reference sequence).

This clone was picked up a small number of times. CDR3 bases: TGTGCCAGCAGCTTAAGCCACCCTACTTACAATGAGCAGTTCTTC. It specifies CASSLSHPTYNEQFF. J is TRBJ2-1 and V is TRBV7-2; no clear D gene. Deletions cut 2 bases from V and 4 bases from J, with 12 bases between. In germline, CDR1 is SGHTA, CDR2 FQGNSA. This CDR3 region has 15 residues.

The rearrangement joins TRBV5-1 to TRBJ2-5, with a possible D match to TRBD2 (6 bases). The CDR3 is made up of 15 amino acids. Trimming pared 0 bases from V and 2 bases from J, leaving 11 bases between. CDR1 and CDR2 (germline): SGHRS, YFSETQ. The CDR3 loop reads CASSLGPGTQETQYF. The CDR3 region has the DNA TGCGCCAGCAGCTTGGGCCCCGGGACTCAAGAGACCCAGTACTTC.

This clone was seen just once. The V gene is TRBV30, the J gene TRBJ1-6, with D uncertain. The CDR3 contains 14 residues. The V gene's germline CDR1 is GTSNPN and CDR2 SVGIG (reference sequence). With 6 bases removed from V and 6 bases from J, the gap between germline ends came to 15 bases. As DNA, the CDR3 is TGTGCCTGTTGGAGAGGGCTCCGTAATTCACCCCTCCACTTT. This sequence encodes CACWRGLRNSPLHF.

This clone was seen many times. J is TRBJ2-2 and V is TRBV15; either TRBD1 or TRBD2 may supply D (5 bases each). The CDR3 spans 16 residues. The V and J ends lost 0 bases and 7 bases respectively, with 15 bases between them. Germline values: CDR1 LNHNV, CDR2 YYDKDF (reference sequence). The CDR3 protein is CATSRDRGQGGGELFF. In DNA form, the CDR3 reads TGTGCCACCAGCAGAGATCGAGGGCAGGGCGGCGGGGAGCTGTTTTTT.

The chain has TRBV11-2 and TRBJ2-7, with 10 bases identical to TRBD2. The germline gives CDR1 SGHAT, CDR2 FQNNGV. The CDR3 loop spans 18 amino acids. V dropped 5 bases and J dropped 5; count of bases not matched to a gene: 18. The CDR3 DNA follows: TGTGCCAGCAGCCAAGTCGTCGGACTAGCGGCCCATAACGACGAGCAGTACTTC. This gives the protein CASSQVVGLAAHNDEQYF.

This clone was seen more than once but under ten times. This chain links TRBV5-3 with TRBJ2-5, with D perhaps matching TRBD1 (7 bases). TRBV5-3 is reported as an ORF; its role is uncertain. V lost 0 bases, J lost 2 bases, and 17 bases lay in between. This CDR3 comprises 17 residues. The CDR3 sequence is CARSLGQGGPEQETQYF. The CDR3 DNA follows: TGTGCCAGAAGCTTGGGGCAGGGGGGACCCGAACAAGAGACCCAGTACTTC.

V usage is TRBV28 and J usage is TRBJ2-5; 10 nucleotides match TRBD2. The V gene's germline CDR1 is MDHEN and CDR2 SYDVKM. The V segment lost 6 bases and the J segment 5 bases; nucleotides outside the gene matches: 6. The CDR3 sequence is 14 residues long. CDR3: CASRPGTSDETQYF. CDR3 sequence (DNA): TGTGCCAGCAGACCCGGGACTAGCGACGAGACCCAGTACTTC.

The chain links TRBV5-6 to TRBJ1-1, with D perhaps TRBD1 (5 bases). The germline V gene has CDR1 SGHDT and CDR2 YYEEEE. Trimming took off 4 bases at V and 5 bases at J, with 12 bases between the two ends. The CDR3 sequence is 13 residues long. The chain's CDR3 is CASSPVRGTEAFF. In DNA, the CDR3 is TGTGCCAGCAGCCCGGTCCGGGGGACTGAAGCTTTCTTT.

J is TRBJ2-5 and V is TRBV5-1; D possibly uses TRBD1 or TRBD2 (6 bases each). The germline gives CDR1 SGHRS, CDR2 YFSETQ. Trimming took 2 bases from V and 5 from J, leaving 16 bases between them. The CDR3 is made up of 15 amino acids. The CDR3 here is CASSFGGGFRETQYF. CDR3 nucleotides: TGCGCCAGCAGCTTCGGAGGGGGGTTTCGGGAGACCCAGTACTTC. Filled out from reference TRBV5-1 and TRBJ2-5, the complete variable domain reads KAGVTQTPRYLIKTRGQQVTLSCSPISGHRSVSWYQQTPGQGLQFLFEYFSETQRNKGNFPGRFSGRQFSNSRSEMNVSTLELGDSALYLCASSFGGGFRETQYFGPGTRLLVL.

The CDR3 loop reads CASSEAANYGYTF. DNA of the CDR3: TGTGCCAGCAGTGAAGCAGCTAACTATGGCTACACCTTC. V usage is TRBV2 and J usage is TRBJ1-2; D call uncertain. The V gene lost 0 bases and the J gene lost 0 bases, with 2 bases spanning the gap. The CDR3 runs 13 residues. CDR1 is SNHLY and CDR2 is FYNNEI in the germline V gene.

The V call is TRBV7-8, the J call TRBJ2-6, with TRBD2 as a possible D gene (6 bases). The CDR3 extends over 16 amino acids. Germline-derived CDR1 and CDR2 are SGHVS and FQNEAQ. The V and J ends lost 0 bases and 2 bases respectively, with 8 bases between them. The CDR3, as DNA: TGTGCCAGCAGCTTAGCGTCGGGAGCTGGGGCCAACGTCCTGACTTTC. Protein product: CASSLASGAGANVLTF.